This TCR beta chain stems from a study of shared clonotypes between healthy human individuals. Study summary: Three CD4 naive, three CD4 memory, two CD8 naive and one CD8 memory plate were used per donor.

General study results and limits: Memory subsets had estimated richness that was generally smaller than that of naive subsets.

The genomic DNA of each subset was split evenly across several immunoSEQ plates. This table comes from immunoSEQ multiplex PCR, and its TCRdb copy is limited to in-frame clones, with some not included. The data show hundreds of thousands of clones, with less than 96% seen just once and 0.055% to 0.075% held by the top ten. Comments on this clone: The antigen is not known.

Each sample came from a Caucasian adult donor living in Nashville, Tennessee. This TCR derives from a woman aged 25 to 39 in good health. The sample was naive CD4+ T cells sorted from blood. The subset: CD45RA+ positively selected.

In nucleotides, the CDR3 is TGCAGCGTCGCGGTTCCGGGGCGAGCCTACAATGAGCAGTTCTTC. Its protein product is CSVAVPGRAYNEQFF. V is TRBV29-1 and J is TRBJ2-1, with D tentatively TRBD1 or TRBD2 (5 bases each). Germline lookup yields CDR1 SQVTM and CDR2 ANQGSEA. The CDR3 has 15 amino acids. The V end was cut by 6 bases, the J end by 2 bases, with 17 bases between.